The sequence of this T cell receptor beta chain was determined in a study of neoadjuvant nivolumab and ipilimumab in lung cancer. Study summary: Patients got nivolumab 3 mg/kg on days 1, 15 and 29; combination added ipilimumab 1 mg/kg day 1.

In regard to this clone: Its target is not known.

Study-wide points: Compared with tumor-adjacent uninvolved lung, resected tumors showed greater richness and clonality. Resected-tumor TCR richness correlated positively with pretherapy blood richness. TCR clonality did not significantly correlate with pathologic tumor regression.

Some clones are missing from TCRdb's copy, which holds only in-frame ones; the method was immunoSEQ multiplex PCR. The table records about 8,800 clones, 70% to 80% of them present only once. The CDR3 spans 13 residues. Germline CDR1 reads KGHSH; CDR2 reads LQKENI. Trimming shortened V by 3 bases and J by 9 bases, and 12 bases separated the two germline ends. This TCR was sampled from an adult with non-small cell lung cancer. The chain links TRBV18 to TRBJ2-1; maybe TRBD2 (5 bases). Here the sequenced sample was tumor tissue, taken after neoadjuvant nivolumab, alone or with ipilimumab, at or shortly before surgery. Here the CDR3 reads CASSPPQAGEQFF. The CDR3 bases are TGTGCCAGCTCACCCCCCCAGGCGGGTGAGCAGTTCTTC.